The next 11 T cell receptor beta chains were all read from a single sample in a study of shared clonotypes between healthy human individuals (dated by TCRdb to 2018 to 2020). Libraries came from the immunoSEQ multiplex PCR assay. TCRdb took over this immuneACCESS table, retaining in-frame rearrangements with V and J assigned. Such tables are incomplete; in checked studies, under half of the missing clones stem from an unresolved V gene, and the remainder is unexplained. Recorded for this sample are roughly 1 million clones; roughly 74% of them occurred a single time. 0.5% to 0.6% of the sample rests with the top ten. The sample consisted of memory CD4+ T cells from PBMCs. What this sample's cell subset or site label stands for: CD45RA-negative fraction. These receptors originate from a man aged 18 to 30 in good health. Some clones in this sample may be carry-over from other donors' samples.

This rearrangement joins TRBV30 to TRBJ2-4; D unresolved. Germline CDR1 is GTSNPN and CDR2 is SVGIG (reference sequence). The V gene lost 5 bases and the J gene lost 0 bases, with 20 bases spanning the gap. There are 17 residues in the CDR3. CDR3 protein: CAWPNPLIDRAKNIQYF. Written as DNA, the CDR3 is TGTGCCTGGCCAAATCCCCTCATAGACCGAGCCAAAAACATTCAGTACTTC.

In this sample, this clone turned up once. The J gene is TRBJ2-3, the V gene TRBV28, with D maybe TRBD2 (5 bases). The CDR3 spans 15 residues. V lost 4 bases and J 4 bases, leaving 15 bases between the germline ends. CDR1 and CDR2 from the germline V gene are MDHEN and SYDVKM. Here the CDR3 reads CASSYVGVTADTQYF. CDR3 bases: TGTGCCAGCAGTTACGTCGGGGTCACAGCAGATACGCAGTATTTT.

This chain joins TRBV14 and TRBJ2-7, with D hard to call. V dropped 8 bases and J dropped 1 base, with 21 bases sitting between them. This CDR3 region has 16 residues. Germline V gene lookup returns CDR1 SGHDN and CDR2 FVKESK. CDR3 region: CASHRAVSRSSYEQYF. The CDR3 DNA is TGTGCCAGCCACCGGGCAGTCTCCAGAAGTTCCTACGAGCAGTACTTC.

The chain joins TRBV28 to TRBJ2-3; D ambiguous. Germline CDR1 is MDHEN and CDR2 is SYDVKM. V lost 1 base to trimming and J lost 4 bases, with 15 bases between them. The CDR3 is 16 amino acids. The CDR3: CASSLSRTQYPDTQYF. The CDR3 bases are TGTGCCAGCAGTTTATCTCGGACCCAATACCCAGATACGCAGTATTTT. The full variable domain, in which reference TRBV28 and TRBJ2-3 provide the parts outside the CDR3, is DVKVTQSSRYLVKRTGEKVFLECVQDMDHENMFWYRQDPGLGLRLIYFSYDVKMKEKGDIPEGYSVSREKKERFSLILESASTNQTSMYLCASSLSRTQYPDTQYFGPGTRLTVL.

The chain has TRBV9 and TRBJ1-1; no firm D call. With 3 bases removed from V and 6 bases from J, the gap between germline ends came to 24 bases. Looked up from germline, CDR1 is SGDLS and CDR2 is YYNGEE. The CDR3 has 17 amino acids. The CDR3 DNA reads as TGTGCCAGCAGCGCGCGGTGGGAAAGTCGTTATAACGCTGAAGCTTTCTTT. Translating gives CASSARWESRYNAEAFF.

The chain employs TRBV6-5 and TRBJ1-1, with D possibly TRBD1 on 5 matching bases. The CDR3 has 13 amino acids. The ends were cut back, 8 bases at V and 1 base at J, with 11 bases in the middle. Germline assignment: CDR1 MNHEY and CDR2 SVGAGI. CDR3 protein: CASGRQGNTEAFF. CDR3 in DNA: TGTGCCAGCGGTCGTCAGGGGAACACTGAAGCTTTCTTT.

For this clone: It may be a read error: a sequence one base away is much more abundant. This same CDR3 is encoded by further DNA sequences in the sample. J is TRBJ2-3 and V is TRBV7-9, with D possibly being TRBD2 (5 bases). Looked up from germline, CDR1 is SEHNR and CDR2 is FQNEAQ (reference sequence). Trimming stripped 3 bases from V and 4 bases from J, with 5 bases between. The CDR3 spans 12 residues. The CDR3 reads CASSFSADTQYF. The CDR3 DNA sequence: TGTGCCAGCAGCTTTAGCGCAGATACGCAGTATTTT.

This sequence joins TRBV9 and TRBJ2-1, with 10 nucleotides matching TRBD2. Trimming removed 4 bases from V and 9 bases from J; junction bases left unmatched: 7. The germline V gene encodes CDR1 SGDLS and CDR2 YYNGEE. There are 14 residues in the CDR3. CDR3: CASSTTSGRVEQFF. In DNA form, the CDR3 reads TGTGCCAGCAGCACTACGAGCGGGAGGGTTGAGCAGTTCTTC.

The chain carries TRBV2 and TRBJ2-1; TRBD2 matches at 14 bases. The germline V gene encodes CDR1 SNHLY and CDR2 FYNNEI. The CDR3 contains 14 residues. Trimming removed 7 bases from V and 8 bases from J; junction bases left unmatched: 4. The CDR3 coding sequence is TGTGCCAGCACCGGGACTAGCGGGAGTGATGAGCAGTTCTTC. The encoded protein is CASTGTSGSDEQFF.

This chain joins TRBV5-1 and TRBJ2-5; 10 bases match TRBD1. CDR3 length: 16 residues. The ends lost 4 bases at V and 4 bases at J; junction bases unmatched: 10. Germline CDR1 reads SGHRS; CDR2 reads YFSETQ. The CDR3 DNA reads TGCGCCAGCAGCCTAGCGGACAGGGGGGGAGGAGAGACCCAGTACTTC. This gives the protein CASSLADRGGGETQYF.

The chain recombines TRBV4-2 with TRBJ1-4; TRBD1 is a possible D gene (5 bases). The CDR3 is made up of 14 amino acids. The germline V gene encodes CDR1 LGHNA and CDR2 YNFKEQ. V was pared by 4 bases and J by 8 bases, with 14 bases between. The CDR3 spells CASSLPGLDEKLFF. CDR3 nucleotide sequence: TGTGCCAGCAGCCTCCCGGGACTAGACGAAAAACTGTTTTTT.